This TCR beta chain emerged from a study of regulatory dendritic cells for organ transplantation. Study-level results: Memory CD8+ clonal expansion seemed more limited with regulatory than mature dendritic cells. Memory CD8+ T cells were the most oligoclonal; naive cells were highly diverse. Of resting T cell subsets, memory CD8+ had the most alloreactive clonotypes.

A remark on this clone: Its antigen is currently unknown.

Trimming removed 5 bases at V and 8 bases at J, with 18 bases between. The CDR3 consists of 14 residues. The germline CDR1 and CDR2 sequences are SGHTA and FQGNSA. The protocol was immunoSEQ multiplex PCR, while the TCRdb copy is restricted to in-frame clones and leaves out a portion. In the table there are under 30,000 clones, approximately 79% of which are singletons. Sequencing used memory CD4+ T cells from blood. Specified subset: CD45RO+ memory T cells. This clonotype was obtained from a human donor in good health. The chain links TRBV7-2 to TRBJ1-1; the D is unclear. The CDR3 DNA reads TGTGCCAGCAGCCCCAACCCCTTAAACTCGGAAGCTTTCTTT. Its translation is CASSPNPLNSEAFF.